One sample yielded the 25 T cell receptor beta chains listed below, sequenced in a study of neurological immune-mediated disorders. From the 5' RACE reads, TCRdb called clonotypes with MiXCR, one entry per CDR3 protein. The sample has 120,000 or so distinct CDR3 sequences, more than 2.5% seen once. What was sequenced was PBMCs. All receptors derive from a woman in her twenties or thirties with multiple sclerosis.

Concerning this clonotype itself: A much larger clone lies one base from this, so it may be a read error. The chain couples TRBV20-1 to TRBJ2-7; maybe TRBD1 (6 bases). V shed 3 bases and J shed 2 bases, with 17 bases lying between them. The CDR3 runs 15 residues. The germline V gene encodes CDR1 DFQATT and CDR2 SNEGSKA (reference sequence). CDR3 loop: CSARDLWTDTYEQYF. The CDR3 bases are TGCAGTGCTAGGGACCTATGGACAGATACCTACGAGCAGTACTTC.

This clonotype has a count of ten or more. V usage is TRBV5-1 and J usage is TRBJ2-1, with D possibly TRBD2 on 5 matching bases. The CDR3 has 12 residues. CDR1 and CDR2 from the germline V gene are SGHRS and YFSETQ. V gave up 2 bases and J gave up 6 bases, with 6 bases separating them. The CDR3 spells CASSFEGNEQFF. The DNA for the CDR3 is TGCGCCAGCAGCTTCGAGGGCAATGAGCAGTTCTTC.

This clonotype was counted ten times or more. The V gene is TRBV15, the J gene TRBJ1-4, with 8 bases that match TRBD1. Germline CDR1 reads LNHNV; CDR2 reads YYDKDF (reference sequence). The CDR3 spans 13 residues. V was clipped by 4 bases and J by 12 bases; unmatched bases: 7. The CDR3 DNA reads as TGTGCCACCAGCAAACAGGGGGACCGGCAACTGTTTTTT. This encodes CATSKQGDRQLFF.

At least ten counts were recorded for this clonotype. This rearrangement joins TRBV4-1 to TRBJ1-1; no clear D. The CDR3 has 15 amino acids. Germline V gene lookup returns CDR1 MGHRA and CDR2 YSYEKL. Trimming removed 5 bases from V and 1 base from J, with 14 bases in between. As DNA, the CDR3 is TGCGCCAGCAGCTTACAGTGGGGAAGGAACACTGAAGCTTTCTTT. This sequence encodes CASSLQWGRNTEAFF.

This clonotype was recorded at least ten times. The chain uses TRBV7-2 and TRBJ1-1, with D hard to call. The CDR3 covers 16 residues. Germline CDR1 and CDR2: SGHTA and FQGNSA. V lost 3 bases, J lost 2 bases, and 16 bases lay in between. As DNA, the CDR3 is TGTGCCAGCAGCTTCGCACTGGGGTCCCCTAACACTGAAGCTTTCTTT. Its translation is CASSFALGSPNTEAFF.

This clonotype was seen more than once but under ten times. The V gene is TRBV29-1, the J gene TRBJ2-2; unclear D gene. Germline lookup yields CDR1 SQVTM and CDR2 ANQGSEA. Trimming removed 7 bases at V and 2 bases at J, with 14 bases between. This CDR3 comprises 14 residues. The CDR3 sequence is CSGRLSVNTGELFF. CDR3 coding DNA: TGCAGCGGACGTTTGTCAGTCAACACCGGGGAGCTGTTTTTT.

This clonotype was counted many times. V and J are TRBV6-5 and TRBJ2-5, with 8 nucleotides matching TRBD1. J gave up 2 bases and V 10 bases, and 9 bases lay outside the gene matches. CDR1 MNHEY and CDR2 SVGAGI come from the germline V gene. CDR3 length: 14 amino acids. Written as DNA, the CDR3 is TGTGCCACCAGGTCCTACAGGGGGCAAGAGACCCAGTACTTC. Residues: CATRSYRGQETQYF.

This clonotype was observed many times. The chain recombines TRBV6-2 or TRBV6-3 with TRBJ2-1; D may match TRBD1 or TRBD2 (6 bases each). Trimming removed 5 bases at V and 5 bases at J, with 13 bases between. From germline, CDR1 is MNHEY and CDR2 SVGEGT. The CDR3 is 14 amino acids. The CDR3 reads CASSEGGRHNEQFF. The CDR3 DNA sequence: TGTGCCAGCAGTGAGGGGGGCCGCCACAATGAGCAGTTCTTC.

This clonotype was observed many times. This chain uses TRBV12-3 or TRBV12-4 with TRBJ1-5, with no clear D. This CDR3 has 14 amino acids. The V end was cut by 5 bases, the J end by 5 bases, with 13 bases between. Here the CDR3 reads CASSPGSLHQPQHF. DNA for the CDR3: TGTGCCAGCAGTCCAGGCTCTTTACATCAGCCCCAGCATTTT.

This clonotype was seen ten or more times. The chain links TRBV5-4 to TRBJ2-5; D possibly corresponds to TRBD1 (5 bases). The germline V gene has CDR1 SGHNT and CDR2 YYREEE (reference sequence). V was cut by 4 bases and J by 5 bases, with 15 bases left in between. CDR3 length equals 14 residues. CDR3 residues: CASSPSGARETQYF. CDR3 nucleotide sequence: TGTGCCAGCAGCCCTTCTGGGGCGAGGGAGACCCAGTACTTC.

This clonotype was recorded at least ten times. This rearrangement joins TRBV20-1 to TRBJ2-1; 9 nucleotides align to TRBD2. Germline V gene data show CDR1 as DFQATT and CDR2 as SNEGSKA (reference sequence). The CDR3 length is 16 residues. Germline trimming cut 3 bases from V and 7 bases from J; bases unmatched to any gene: 13. The CDR3 here is CSARGQLAGLGNEQFF. As DNA, the CDR3 is TGCAGTGCTAGGGGCCAACTAGCGGGCTTAGGGAATGAGCAGTTCTTC.

This clonotype has ten or more counts. V is TRBV20-1 and J is TRBJ2-7; perhaps D is TRBD1 or TRBD2 (6 bases each). The CDR3 is 13 amino acids. Germline CDR1 reads DFQATT; CDR2 reads SNEGSKA (reference sequence). Trimming pared 6 bases from V and 4 bases from J, leaving 16 bases between. This CDR3 is CSALDKGGYEQYF. CDR3 nucleotides: TGCAGTGCCTTGGACAAAGGGGGGTACGAGCAGTACTTC.

Ten or more counts support this clonotype. J is TRBJ2-2 and V is TRBV6-5, with D maybe TRBD2 (6 bases). The CDR3 covers 14 residues. Trimming pared 2 bases from V and 4 bases from J, leaving 8 bases between. In germline, CDR1 is MNHEY, CDR2 SVGAGI. In DNA form, the CDR3 reads TGTGCCAGCAGTTACCTCGGGGGCACCGGGGAGCTGTTTTTT. Residues: CASSYLGGTGELFF.

For this clonotype: Given a much more abundant clone one base away, this may be a read error. The rearrangement links TRBV19 to TRBJ2-1, with D hard to call. Germline values: CDR1 LNHDA, CDR2 SQIVND (reference sequence). The CDR3 extends over 11 amino acids. CDR3 bases: TGTGACAGTAGTATCGGGAATGAGCAGTTCTTC. Protein product: CDSSIGNEQFF.

This clonotype was detected ten times or more. The gene calls are TRBV6-5 and TRBJ1-2, with D unclear. V was shortened by 0 bases and J by 3 bases, with 14 bases between the two germline ends. The germline V gene encodes CDR1 MNHEY and CDR2 SVGAGI. The CDR3 runs 16 residues. The CDR3 protein is CASSYSLSGRHYGYTF. In nucleotides, the CDR3 is TGTGCCAGCAGTTACTCCCTTTCGGGGAGGCACTATGGCTACACCTTC.

The table lists this clonotype with many counts. The CDR3 DNA reads as TGCAGTGCTAGTTTTCGACTAGCGCTAGACAATGAGCAGTTCTTC. Translated, it gives CSASFRLALDNEQFF. The chain couples TRBV20-1 to TRBJ2-1; 8 nucleotides line up with TRBD2. Germline values: CDR1 DFQATT, CDR2 SNEGSKA (reference sequence). This CDR3 has 15 amino acids. J gave up 5 bases and V 3 bases, and 9 bases lay outside the gene matches.

This clonotype was counted many times. The J gene is TRBJ2-1, the V gene TRBV6-6, with D unclear. CDR1 MNHNY and CDR2 SVGAGI come from the germline V gene (reference sequence). The CDR3 sequence is 15 residues long. V was cut by 7 bases and J by 0 bases, with 13 bases left in between. The CDR3 sequence: CASTSGQDSYNEQFF. DNA of the CDR3: TGTGCCAGCACCTCCGGGCAGGACTCCTACAATGAGCAGTTCTTC.

This clonotype has a count of ten or more. The rearrangement joins TRBV29-1 to TRBJ2-7; the D gene is possibly TRBD1 (6 bases). Per the germline V gene, CDR1 is SQVTM and CDR2 is ANQGSEA. This CDR3 contains 13 residues. Trimming shortened V by 3 bases and J by 1 base, and 10 bases separated the two germline ends. The CDR3: CSVEDRYSYEQYF. CDR3 nucleotide sequence: TGCAGCGTTGAGGACAGATATTCCTACGAGCAGTACTTC.

This clonotype has a count of ten or more. The chain couples TRBV28 to TRBJ2-6, with D hard to call. CDR1 MDHEN and CDR2 SYDVKM come from the germline V gene. The ends were cut back, 3 bases at V and 1 base at J, with 16 bases in the middle. This CDR3 has 18 residues. CDR3 amino acids: CASSFPRAGNSGANVLTF. CDR3 sequence (DNA): TGTGCCAGCAGTTTTCCCCGGGCAGGAAATTCTGGGGCCAACGTCCTGACTTTC.

This clonotype was counted a few times. This rearrangement joins TRBV29-1 to TRBJ2-5; unclear D gene. V lost 1 base and J lost 0, with 3 bases in between. This CDR3 contains 12 residues. Germline V gene lookup returns CDR1 SQVTM and CDR2 ANQGSEA. CDR3 residues: CSVEVDQETQYF. The CDR3 coding sequence is TGCAGCGTTGAAGTCGACCAAGAGACCCAGTACTTC.

This clonotype was seen at least ten times. The chain is built from TRBV20-1 and TRBJ1-5, with D unclear. The CDR3 is made up of 16 amino acids. V lost 0 bases, J lost 3 bases, and 15 bases lay in between. The V gene's germline CDR1 is DFQATT and CDR2 SNEGSKA (reference sequence). CDR3 protein: CSARDGLRVSNQPQHF. The CDR3, as DNA: TGCAGTGCTAGAGATGGATTAAGGGTTTCCAATCAGCCCCAGCATTTT.

This clonotype was observed many times. This chain joins TRBV15 and TRBJ2-7; TRBD1 matches at 9 bases. This CDR3 has 15 residues. Germline CDR1 is LNHNV and CDR2 is YYDKDF (reference sequence). J gave up 2 bases and V 3 bases, and 5 bases lay outside the gene matches. CDR3 in DNA: TGTGCCACCAGCAGCGACAGGGGGTACCCCTACGAGCAGTACTTC. Amino acids: CATSSDRGYPYEQYF.

This clonotype has a count of ten or more. V and J are TRBV20-1 and TRBJ2-7; 14 bases are shared with TRBD2. Trimming cost V 6 bases and J 7 bases; bases outside gene matches: 8. The CDR3 is 14 amino acids. CDR1 is DFQATT, CDR2 SNEGSKA, per germline (reference sequence). In DNA, the CDR3 is TGCAGTGCGGGACGGACTAGCGGGAGGCGAGAGCAGTACTTC. This encodes CSAGRTSGRREQYF.

In this sample, this clonotype turned up many times. The rearrangement uses TRBV4-3 and TRBJ1-1; D uncertain. V was cut by 2 bases and J by 10 bases, with 17 bases left in between. Germline lookup yields CDR1 LGHNA and CDR2 YSLEER. The CDR3 sequence is 14 residues long. For the CDR3, the DNA is TGCGCCAGCAGCCAAACGCGTTCGATCCGGGGAGCTTTCTTT. This codes for CASSQTRSIRGAFF.

This clonotype was found many times. The rearrangement links TRBV5-6 to TRBJ2-2; TRBD1 aligns across 7 bases. Germline loops: CDR1 SGHDT, CDR2 YYEEEE. The CDR3 sequence is 13 residues long. Trimming cost V 4 bases and J 6 bases; bases outside gene matches: 3. The CDR3 DNA follows: TGTGCCAGCAGCACTACAGGGGCCGGGGAGCTGTTTTTT. Translating gives CASSTTGAGELFF.